The T cell receptor beta chain under discussion was sequenced for a study of blood T cell repertoires in COVID-19. Background on the study: COVID-19 samples, acute and convalescent, were from the United States, Italy and Spain.

Per the authors' pipeline: Estimation of nucleated cell counts relied on the amplification of reference gene primers. The data were produced by immunoSEQ multiplex PCR, yet TCRdb's version contains in-frame clones alone and is incomplete. Clonal size and the V and J genes are those of that table, whereas D and trimming came from the DNA. The data hold 150,000 to 200,000 clones, with 82% observed a single time. This receptor was identified in a woman in her sixties or seventies with acute or convalescent COVID-19. Source material: peripheral blood.

CDR3 coding DNA: TGTGCCAGCTCACTCAGACTAGCGGGAGCGGAAGAGACCCAGTACTTC. It is translated as CASSLRLAGAEETQYF. The chain couples TRBV18 to TRBJ2-5; 12 bases match TRBD2. The V segment lost 4 bases and the J segment 3 bases; nucleotides outside the gene matches: 6. The CDR3 consists of 16 residues. Per the germline V gene, CDR1 is KGHSH and CDR2 is LQKENI.